The clone carrying this T cell receptor beta chain was recorded many times. The V and J ends lost 0 bases and 6 bases respectively, with 16 bases between them. In germline, CDR1 is MNHEY, CDR2 SVGAGI. The CDR3 sequence is 16 residues long. This entry comes from a study of neurological immune-mediated disorders. A total of 2 million PBMCs stored at -80 degrees C provided the unsorted libraries. 5'RACE with 10-nucleotide random UMIs produced the cDNA. TCRdb independently ran MiXCR on the 5' RACE reads; one entry per CDR3 protein. Of 35,000 to 40,000 distinct CDR3 sequences listed, approximately 2.4% are singletons.

The sample comprised PBMCs. This TCR derives from a man aged 45-65 years with multiple sclerosis. The chain joins TRBV6-5 to TRBJ2-3; no definite D call. CDR3 DNA sequence: TGTGCCAGCAGTTACTCGAATCCTCACCTCGGGGATACGCAGTATTTT. Amino acids: CASSYSNPHLGDTQYF.